This T cell receptor beta chain stems from a study of T cells in narcolepsy. This CDR3 contains 16 residues. J gave up 0 bases and V 4 bases, and 6 bases lay outside the gene matches. The V gene's germline CDR1 is SGHRS and CDR2 YFSETQ. Here immunoSEQ multiplex PCR was the method, and the copy in TCRdb shows in-frame clones only, minus some. This table holds about 15,000 clones, roughly 87% found once. This rearrangement joins TRBV5-1 to TRBJ2-2; 7 bases align to TRBD1. The specimen was memory (CD45RA-) CD4+ T cells from blood. The origin of this receptor is a human donor in good health. CDR3 in DNA: TGCGCCAGCAGCCGGACAGGCTCTACGAACACCGGGGAGCTGTTTTTT. Translation: CASSRTGSTNTGELFF.